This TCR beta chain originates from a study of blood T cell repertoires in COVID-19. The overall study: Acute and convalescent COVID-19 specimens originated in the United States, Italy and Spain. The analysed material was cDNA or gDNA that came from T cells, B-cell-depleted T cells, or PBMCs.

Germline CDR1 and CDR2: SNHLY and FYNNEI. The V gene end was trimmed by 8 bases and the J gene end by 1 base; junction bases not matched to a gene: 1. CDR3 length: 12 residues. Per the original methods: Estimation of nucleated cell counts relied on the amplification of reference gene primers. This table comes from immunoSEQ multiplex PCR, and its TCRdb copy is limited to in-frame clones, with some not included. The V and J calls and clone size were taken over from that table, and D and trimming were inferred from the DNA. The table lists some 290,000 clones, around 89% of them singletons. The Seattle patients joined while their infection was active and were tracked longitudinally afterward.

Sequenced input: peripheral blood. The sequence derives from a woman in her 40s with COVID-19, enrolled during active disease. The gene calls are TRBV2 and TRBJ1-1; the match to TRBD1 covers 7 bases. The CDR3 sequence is CASDRENTEAFF. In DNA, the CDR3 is TGTGCCAGCGACAGGGAGAACACTGAAGCTTTCTTT.